The following is a T cell receptor (beta chain) sequence with its context. This clonotype was seen ten or more times. Its antigen is not yet known. No clone much larger than this one lies a single base away; base qualities are absent. The ophthalmopathy patients had moderately to severely active disease, with a Clinical Activity Score of 3 or higher, a NOSPECS grade of 4 or higher, and a disease duration of less than 3 months. Anyone with other autoimmune diseases, uncontrolled infections, pregnancy or lactation was excluded from the study. Diagnosis was based on clinical symptoms, serum thyroxine, TRAb, thyroid ultrasound and orbital computed tomography. Using Ficoll-Paque density gradient centrifugation, PBMCs were isolated from about 10 ml of fresh peripheral blood. Trizol reagent was used to extract the total RNA, and its quality was then checked on an Agilent 2100 Bioanalyzer. Inclusive of the bounding cysteine and phenylalanine, the CDR3 is 14 residues long. CDR3 DNA only is kept here, 42 bases in frame from base 1. V is cut by 0 bases and J by 8 bases, and the space between the germline ends is 11 bases. The germline V gene (reference sequence) specifies GTSNPN as CDR1 and SVGIG as CDR2.

This entry is derived from a study of Graves' ophthalmopathy and Graves' hyperthyroidism (dated by TCRdb to 2017 to 2018). Turning to the overall study: Peripheral blood was collected at initial diagnosis, before any treatment. The 95 to 100 discovery patients were randomly divided into training and test sets at a 7:3 ratio. Following sample collection, hyperthyroidism patients were given methimazole at a starting dose of 30 mg daily, and ophthalmopathy patients were given high-dose intravenous methylprednisolone. A discovery set of 100 or so patients (roughly 43 ophthalmopathy, 55 to 60 stable hyperthyroidism) was enrolled to explore V-J signatures distinguishing ophthalmopathy from hyperthyroidism. T-cell repertoires of thyroid tissue and blood were compared in about six hyperthyroidism patients. In total, 135 blood samples were TCR-sequenced: 43 ophthalmopathy, some 72 hyperthyroidism and some 17 hyperthyroidism-to-ophthalmopathy patients. The study used signatures of the TCR beta repertoire to tell Graves' ophthalmopathy apart from Graves' hyperthyroidism and to predict which patients would progress to ophthalmopathy. An independent validation cohort comprised some 19 hyperthyroidism patients and 15 to 17 patients who later progressed from hyperthyroidism to ophthalmopathy.

Paper-wide results and their limitations: In validation, the model predicted ophthalmopathy progression with over 60% sensitivity and roughly 72% specificity; roughly 12 predicted patients were CT-confirmed with GO in a median of approximately six months. In cross-validation, the 13-signature model distinguished ophthalmopathy from stable hyperthyroidism with about 90% sensitivity and about 81% specificity, and in the test set the corresponding values were around 80% and 75%. Most of the expanded thyroid clonotypes with a frequency above 0.001 were also detected in blood, and it was suggested that the thyroid immune response may be reflected by blood repertoires. Sample size was not predetermined statistically, and investigators were not blinded to group allocation.

TCR beta CDR3 regions were amplified from RNA transcripts for repertoire sequencing. The first round of RT-PCR was done with HTBI primers and the Qiagen OneStep RT-PCR kit, and was followed by a second round of multiplex PCR, then size selection and purification. Libraries were sequenced paired-end with 100 bp reads on an Illumina HiSeq2000. Processing in the source paper ran as follows. SOAPnuke was used for read processing, and reads with adapters, uncalled bases, a mean Phred below 15, or no exact constant-primer or identifier match were discarded. COPE v1.2.5 was used to merge the high-quality paired reads. Clonotypes were defined as unique nucleotide sequences and were aligned to IMGT TRB V, D and J references using MiTCR v1.1. Only V-J combinations with frequency above 0.0001 were analysed, covering around 99% of repertoires. A TCR clonal expansion and chaos score per V-J combination was defined as the ratio of F50 clonal expansion to chaos observed in the TCRdist matrix. Welch's t-statistics and random forest were used to narrow the features down to about a dozen V-J combinations, which were then fed into a naive Bayes classifier. Thyroid-blood repertoire similarity was quantified with the Morisita-Horn index. TCRdb reprocessing: public reads trimmed at Q25 with fastp, clones called with MiXCR, in-frame beta chains kept. Every CDR3 protein is listed once, alongside the most common genes and DNA of its rows. The V and J calls reflect TCRdb's pipeline rather than the authors' work. A total of over 450,000 distinct CDR3 sequences appear in this sample, 14% of them only once. The ten largest clones take up 9.8% of the sample.

Sequenced material: blood. This TCR derives from a woman aged 30 to 39 with Graves' ophthalmopathy. Donor details come from another sample of the same person, matched by shared clones. The chain is encoded by TRBV30 joined to TRBJ1-6; the D gene cannot be resolved reliably. DNA sequence: TGTGCCTGGAGTGTACGGAAAGGTGATTCACCCCTCCACTTT. Translated, this is CAWSVRKGDSPLHF.